The source of this T cell receptor beta chain is a study of T-cell reconstitution after alpha-beta-depleted transplantation in children. Study results and limitations: From surviving recipient T cells and thymic progenitors came the high day-60 TCRbeta diversity observed in some patients. Expanded graft clones, several hundred of them, were reportedly the source of alpha-beta T cells about two months after transplant. Newly produced T cells mostly provided counts and TCRbeta diversity after one year, as hyperexpanded clones declined.

Preparation of the TCRbeta library was carried out with unique molecular identifiers. TCRdb fed the PCR reads into MiXCR, producing one record per CDR3 protein. The table lists about 300,000 distinct CDR3 sequences, 10% of them singletons. As concerns this clonotype: The antigen is not known.

This CDR3 is 15 amino acids long. V shed 7 bases, J shed 1 base, and the junction held 9 bases outside the gene matches. Germline V gene data show CDR1 as KGHDR and CDR2 as SFDVKD. Sequences were derived from PBMCs, sampled before TCRalphabeta/CD19-depleted stem cell transplant. V and J are TRBV24-1 and TRBJ2-7; 7 bases agree with TRBD1. The TCR originated in a boy in the first two years of life with acute myeloid leukemia, due to receive a stem cell transplant. DNA of the CDR3: TGTGCCACCAGCCCTCCGGACAGGCGATCCTACGAGCAGTACTTC. It is translated as CATSPPDRRSYEQYF.